Below are 5 T cell receptor beta chains sequenced from a single sample in a study of molecular identifiers for immune sequencing clone quantification. One entry per CDR3 protein, called by TCRdb with MiXCR from the PCR reads. This sample has approximately 500,000 distinct CDR3 sequences, with roughly 23% found just once. Material for sequencing was naive CD8+ T cells from blood, with Jurkat cell RNA spiked in. Subset described: FACS-sorted CD8+CD4-CCR7+CD45RA+ naive T cells. Source of these receptors: a human donor in good health. Some libraries in this study had Jurkat cell RNA spiked in.

About this clonotype itself: A junction end diverges from the germline sequence, so it may reflect a read error. The rearrangement uses TRBV5-6 and TRBJ1-2; possibly TRBD1 for D (5 bases). Germline assignment: CDR1 SGHDT and CDR2 YYEEEE. CDR3 length: 15 amino acids. This CDR3 is CASSLEGVSNYDYIF. As DNA, the CDR3 is TGTGCCAGCAGCTTGGAAGGGGTTTCTAACTATGACTACATCTTC.

The chain employs TRBV13 and TRBJ1-1; D unresolved. CDR1 and CDR2 from the germline V gene are PRHDT and FYEKMQ (reference sequence). V lost 2 bases, J lost 4 bases, and 17 bases lay in between. The CDR3 spans 16 residues. The CDR3 sequence is CASSLKGIAGSTEAFF. Written as DNA, the CDR3 is TGTGCCAGCAGCTTAAAAGGCATTGCGGGCTCCACTGAAGCTTTCTTT.

The table lists this clonotype with many counts. V and J are TRBV6-1 and TRBJ1-1, with unresolved D. With 3 bases removed from V and 8 bases from J, the gap between germline ends came to 4 bases. The CDR3 is 10 amino acids. Germline V CDR1 and CDR2: MNHNS, SASEGT. The CDR3 nucleotides are TGTGCCAGCAGTGAGGGGGAAGCTTTCTTT. Amino acids: CASSEGEAFF.

The J gene is TRBJ2-6, the V gene TRBV6-5, with D possibly being TRBD1 (5 bases). Germline CDR1 and CDR2: MNHEY and SVGAGI. The CDR3 runs 18 residues. Between the trimmed V and J ends, which lost 5 bases and 0 bases, there was a span of 17 bases. CDR3 sequence (DNA): TGTGCCAGCAGTCTTTTTCTGGCGGACAACTCTGGGGCCAACGTCCTGACTTTC. Amino acids: CASSLFLADNSGANVLTF.

This clonotype came up many times. This sequence joins TRBV4-1 and TRBJ2-2; D not certain. Germline-derived CDR1 and CDR2 are MGHRA and YSYEKL. The V and J ends lost 3 bases and 2 bases respectively, with 7 bases between them. The CDR3 runs 14 residues. DNA of the CDR3: TGCGCCAGCAGCCAGGTTTTCAACACCGGGGAGCTGTTTTTT. As protein: CASSQVFNTGELFF.